Shown below are 18 T cell receptor beta chains from a single sample sequenced in a study of response to subunit inactivated influenza vaccine. Via MiXCR, TCRdb re-called the RT-PCR reads, giving one row per CDR3 protein. Seen here are 650,000 to 850,000 distinct CDR3 sequences, 14% observed once, and the top ten hold around 6.5%. The sequencing used PBMCs from blood, collected approximately 15 days before vaccination. The receptors shown here come from a man aged 45-65 years who received an inactivated influenza vaccine.

This clonotype has more than one count but fewer than ten. This rearrangement joins TRBV28 to TRBJ1-3; 7 nucleotides align to TRBD1. The V segment lost 5 bases and the J segment 0 bases; nucleotides outside the gene matches: 4. Germline CDR1 reads MDHEN; CDR2 reads SYDVKM. The CDR3 contains 15 residues. The DNA of the CDR3 is TGTGCCAGCAGTGACCAGGGGGTCTCTGGAAACACCATATATTTT. This translates into CASSDQGVSGNTIYF.

The rearrangement uses TRBV29-1 and TRBJ2-7; 7 bases line up with TRBD1. The CDR3 totals 14 residues. V lost 7 bases, J lost 7 bases, and 16 bases stayed unmatched. Germline CDR1 SQVTM, CDR2 ANQGSEA. This CDR3 is CSGQLTGPGEEQYF. CDR3 coding DNA: TGCAGCGGCCAGCTGACAGGGCCCGGAGAAGAGCAGTACTTC.

This clonotype occurred a few times. The CDR3 DNA reads TGTGCCATCAGACCCTCTGGGGCGCAAAGCTCCTATAATTCACCCCTCCACTTT. As protein: CAIRPSGAQSSYNSPLHF. The V and J genes are TRBV10-3 and TRBJ1-6, with D perhaps matching TRBD1 (5 bases). CDR3 size: 18 residues. Germline assignment: CDR1 ENHRY and CDR2 SYGVKD. Trimming cost V 6 bases and J 0 bases, with 18 bases left between them.

This chain links TRBV4-1 with TRBJ2-2, with a weak D call TRBD1 (5 bases). The ends were cut back, 1 base at V and 0 bases at J, with 21 bases in the middle. The length of the CDR3 is 20 residues. CDR1 is MGHRA, CDR2 YSYEKL, per germline. The CDR3 region has the DNA TGCGCCAGCAGCCAAGTTCTCCCAGGGTCCGGTTGGACGAACACCGGGGAGCTGTTTTTT. This sequence encodes CASSQVLPGSGWTNTGELFF.

This clonotype was seen many times. V usage is TRBV6-2 or TRBV6-3 and J usage is TRBJ1-1, with unresolved D. CDR1 MNHEY and CDR2 SVGEGT come from the germline V gene. Between the trimmed V and J ends, which lost 5 bases and 4 bases, there was a span of 11 bases. CDR3 size: 13 residues. The CDR3, as DNA: TGTGCCAGCAGTACGGATCTCGGCACTGAAGCTTTCTTT. Translated, it gives CASSTDLGTEAFF.

This clonotype was picked up a small number of times. For the CDR3, the DNA is TGTGCCAGCACAACAACTAGCGGGAGCTACAATGAGCAGTTCTTC. Amino acids: CASTTTSGSYNEQFF. V gene TRBV7-9 combines with J gene TRBJ2-1; 11 nucleotides line up with TRBD2. This CDR3 comprises 15 residues. V lost 7 bases and J lost 3; bases outside the gene matches: 5. The germline CDR1 and CDR2 sequences are SEHNR and FQNEAQ (reference sequence).

The V gene is TRBV28, the J gene TRBJ2-1, with 9 bases fitting TRBD2. Germline lookup yields CDR1 MDHEN and CDR2 SYDVKM. J was trimmed by 0 bases and V by 8 bases; bases with no gene match: 8. The CDR3 has 16 amino acids. The CDR3 DNA sequence: TGTGCCAGCGGGACATTGACTAGCGGCTCCTACAATGAGCAGTTCTTC. Its translation: CASGTLTSGSYNEQFF.

There are a few counts of this clonotype. The chain employs TRBV12-3 or TRBV12-4 and TRBJ2-1; 13 bases are a match to TRBD2. The junction had 6 bases not matched to a gene; V was cut back by 0 bases and J by 7 bases. CDR3 length: 17 amino acids. The CDR3 nucleotides read TGTGCCAGCAGTTTAGCTTCTTGGACTAGCGGGAGAAATGAGCAGTTCTTC. This translates into CASSLASWTSGRNEQFF.

This clonotype was detected many times. This sequence joins TRBV28 and TRBJ1-3; TRBD1 might be the D (6 bases). The V gene lost 2 bases and the J gene lost 4 bases, with 9 bases spanning the gap. Germline V gene data show CDR1 as MDHEN and CDR2 as SYDVKM. This CDR3 spans 14 amino acids. CDR3 sequence: CASSLGGGGNTIYF. In DNA form, the CDR3 reads TGTGCCAGCAGTTTAGGAGGGGGAGGAAACACCATATATTTT.

V is TRBV3-1 and J is TRBJ2-7; 10 bases line up with TRBD2. The CDR3 totals 16 residues. V trimming: 4 bases; J trimming: 2 bases; junction bases outside the gene matches: 8. Germline values: CDR1 LGHDT, CDR2 YNNKEL (reference sequence). The CDR3 is CASSPTGLAVAYEQYF. The CDR3, as DNA: TGTGCCAGCAGCCCCACTGGACTAGCGGTTGCCTACGAGCAGTACTTC.

The chain carries TRBV5-1 and TRBJ2-1; D perhaps matches TRBD1 (5 bases). In germline, CDR1 is SGHRS, CDR2 YFSETQ. Trimming pared 1 base from V and 6 bases from J, leaving 11 bases between. The CDR3 extends over 14 amino acids. The CDR3 DNA is TGCGCCAGCAGCTTGCAGGGCGACCCCAATGAGCAGTTCTTC. Protein product: CASSLQGDPNEQFF.

The V and J genes are TRBV7-6 and TRBJ2-7; D is uncertain. CDR3 length: 15 amino acids. Trimming cost V 2 bases and J 0 bases, with 11 bases left between them. Germline V lookup: CDR1 SGHVS, CDR2 FNYEAQ. For the CDR3, the DNA is TGTGCCAGCAGCTTATATGCCCTCAGCTCCTACGAGCAGTACTTC. Amino acid sequence: CASSLYALSSYEQYF.

CDR3 loop: CASSLVGTAFGADEQYF. The CDR3 nucleotides are TGTGCCAGCAGCTTAGTGGGGACAGCCTTCGGAGCGGATGAGCAGTACTTC. The V gene is TRBV7-2, the J gene TRBJ2-7; 7 bases are shared with TRBD1. Germline V gene sequence: CDR1 SGHTA, CDR2 FQGNSA. V lost 1 base to trimming and J lost 7 bases; unmatched junction nucleotides: 16. The CDR3 is made up of 17 amino acids.

This clonotype was detected a few times. The chain uses TRBV7-3 and TRBJ2-1, with D unresolved. From germline, CDR1 is SGHTA and CDR2 FQGTGA. CDR3 length equals 15 residues. V lost 4 bases and J lost 6, with 16 bases in between. CDR3 loop: CASSSRESRGNEQFF. As DNA, the CDR3 is TGTGCCAGCAGCTCAAGGGAAAGCCGTGGCAATGAGCAGTTCTTC. The whole variable domain, remainder taken from reference TRBV7-3 and TRBJ2-1, is GAGVSQTPSNKVTEKGKYVELRCDPISGHTALYWYRQSLGQGPEFLIYFQGTGAADDSGLPNDRFFAVRPEGSVSTLKIQRTERGDSAVYLCASSSRESRGNEQFFGPGTRLTVL.

The count of this clonotype is one. The rearrangement uses TRBV7-9 and TRBJ2-6; possibly TRBD2 for D (5 bases). The CDR3 length is 16 residues. Per germline, CDR1 SEHNR and CDR2 FQNEAQ (reference sequence). Trimming shortened V by 5 bases and J by 0 bases, and 11 bases separated the two germline ends. The CDR3: CASSGGRTSGANVLTF. The CDR3 region has the DNA TGTGCCAGCAGCGGAGGACGCACCTCTGGGGCCAACGTCCTGACTTTC.

The chain has TRBV6-6 and TRBJ2-7; D is unresolved. Germline V gene sequence: CDR1 MNHNY, CDR2 SVGAGI (reference sequence). V lost 2 bases, J lost 6 bases, and 8 bases lay in between. The CDR3 has 12 amino acids. CDR3 nucleotides: TGTGCCAGCAGTTACGTGAAATCCGAGCAGTACTTC. Encoded protein: CASSYVKSEQYF.

This clonotype has more than one count but fewer than ten. The gene calls are TRBV20-1 and TRBJ2-2; D may be TRBD1 (5 bases). The CDR3 length is 14 residues. Per the germline V gene, CDR1 is DFQATT and CDR2 is SNEGSKA (reference sequence). Deletions cut 3 bases from V and 7 bases from J, with 15 bases between. CDR3 protein: CSASNGQGNGELFF. The CDR3 DNA follows: TGCAGTGCTAGCAACGGGCAGGGTAACGGGGAGCTGTTTTTT.

This clonotype was seen a handful of times. This chain joins TRBV6-1 and TRBJ2-7; 9 bases match TRBD1. CDR3 size: 14 residues. After removal of 6 bases from V and 3 bases from J, the junction contained 6 bases not matched to a gene. From germline, CDR1 is MNHNS and CDR2 SASEGT. The DNA for the CDR3 is TGTGCCAGCAGGAACAGGGGGCGCGTCTACGAGCAGTACTTC. Protein sequence: CASRNRGRVYEQYF.